This T cell receptor (beta chain) stems from a study of blood T cell repertoires in COVID-19. As for the study in general: The United States, Italy and Spain provided the acute and convalescent COVID-19 samples. Sample material is recorded as cDNA or gDNA derived from T cells, B-cell-depleted T cells, or PBMCs.

In the authors' workflow: Amplifying reference gene primers gave estimates of nucleated cell counts. The assay was immunoSEQ multiplex PCR, and TCRdb's table has in-frame clones only and misses some. D and trimming were read from the DNA, whereas the V and J calls and clone size are those reported in that table. The profile shows 80,000 to 95,000 clones, over 70% of them singletons. CDR1 and CDR2 from the germline V gene are MNHEY and SVGEGT. V was cut by 2 bases and J by 0 bases, with 8 bases left in between. CDR3 length: 15 amino acids. The chain uses TRBV6-2 or TRBV6-3 and TRBJ2-4, with D possibly being TRBD1 (5 bases). Sequencing used peripheral blood. The clonotype comes from a woman of 80 years or more with acute or convalescent COVID-19. The CDR3 region is CASSYEGAAKNIQYF. CDR3 in DNA: TGTGCCAGCAGTTACGAAGGGGCAGCCAAAAACATTCAGTACTTC.